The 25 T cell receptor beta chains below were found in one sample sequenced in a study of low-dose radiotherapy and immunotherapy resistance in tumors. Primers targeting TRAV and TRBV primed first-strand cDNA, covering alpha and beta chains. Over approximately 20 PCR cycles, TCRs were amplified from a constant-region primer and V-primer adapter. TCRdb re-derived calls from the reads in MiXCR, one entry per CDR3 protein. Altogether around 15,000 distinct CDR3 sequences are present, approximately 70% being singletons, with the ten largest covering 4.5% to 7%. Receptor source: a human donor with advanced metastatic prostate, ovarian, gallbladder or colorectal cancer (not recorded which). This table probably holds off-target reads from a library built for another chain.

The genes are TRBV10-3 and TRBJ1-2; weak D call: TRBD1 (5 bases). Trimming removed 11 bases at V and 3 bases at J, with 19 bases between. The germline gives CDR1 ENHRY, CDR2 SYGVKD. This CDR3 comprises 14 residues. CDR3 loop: CASRQGSPDYGYTF. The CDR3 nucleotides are TGTGCCTCCCGCCAGGGCTCCCCCGACTATGGCTACACCTTC.

The CDR3 spells CASSPQGVGTEAFF. CDR3 bases: TGTGCCAGCAGCCCACAGGGCGTGGGCACTGAAGCTTTCTTT. This rearrangement joins TRBV7-8 to TRBJ1-1; the D gene is possibly TRBD1 (6 bases). The V end was cut by 5 bases, the J end by 4 bases, with 14 bases between. The CDR3 sequence is 14 residues long. Per the germline V gene, CDR1 is SGHVS and CDR2 is FQNEAQ.

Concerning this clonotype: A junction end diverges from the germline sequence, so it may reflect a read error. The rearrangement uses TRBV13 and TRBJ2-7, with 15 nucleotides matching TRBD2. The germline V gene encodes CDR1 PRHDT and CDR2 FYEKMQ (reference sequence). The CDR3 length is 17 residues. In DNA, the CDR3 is TGTGCCAGCAGCCTAGGACTAGCGGGAGGGCCCCAAGGCGAGCAGTACTTC. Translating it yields CASSLGLAGGPQGEQYF.

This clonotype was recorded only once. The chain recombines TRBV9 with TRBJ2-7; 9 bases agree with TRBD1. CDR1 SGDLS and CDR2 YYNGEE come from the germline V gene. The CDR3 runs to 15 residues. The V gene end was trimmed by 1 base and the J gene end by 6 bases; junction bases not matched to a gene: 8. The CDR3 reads CASSVTGGPSSEQYF. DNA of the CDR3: TGTGCCAGCAGCGTAACAGGGGGCCCCTCCAGCGAGCAGTACTTC.

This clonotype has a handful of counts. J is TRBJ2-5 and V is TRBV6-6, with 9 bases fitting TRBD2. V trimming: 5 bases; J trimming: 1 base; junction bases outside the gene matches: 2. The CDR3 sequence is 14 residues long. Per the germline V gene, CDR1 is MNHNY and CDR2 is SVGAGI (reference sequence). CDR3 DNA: TGTGCCAGCAGTAAAGCGGGGGGCCAAGAGACCCAGTACTTC. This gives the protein CASSKAGGQETQYF.

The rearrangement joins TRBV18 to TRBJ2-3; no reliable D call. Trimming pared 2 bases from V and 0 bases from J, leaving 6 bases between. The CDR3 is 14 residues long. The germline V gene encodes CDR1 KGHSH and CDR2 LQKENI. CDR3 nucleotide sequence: TGTGCCAGCTCACCAGTAGCTAGCACAGATACGCAGTATTTT. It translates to CASSPVASTDTQYF. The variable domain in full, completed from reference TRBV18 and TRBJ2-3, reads NAGVMQNPRHLVRRRGQEARLRCSPMKGHSHVYWYRQLPEEGLKFMVYLQKENIIDESGMPKERFSAEFPKEGPSILRIQQVVRGDSAAYFCASSPVASTDTQYFGPGTRLTVL.

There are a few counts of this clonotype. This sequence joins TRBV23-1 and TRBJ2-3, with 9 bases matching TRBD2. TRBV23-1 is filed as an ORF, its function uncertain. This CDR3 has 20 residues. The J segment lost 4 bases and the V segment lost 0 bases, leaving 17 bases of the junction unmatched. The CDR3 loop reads CASSQSSTEREAIFPDTQYF. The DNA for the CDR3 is TGCGCCAGCAGTCAATCAAGTACCGAGCGGGAGGCCATTTTCCCAGATACGCAGTATTTT.

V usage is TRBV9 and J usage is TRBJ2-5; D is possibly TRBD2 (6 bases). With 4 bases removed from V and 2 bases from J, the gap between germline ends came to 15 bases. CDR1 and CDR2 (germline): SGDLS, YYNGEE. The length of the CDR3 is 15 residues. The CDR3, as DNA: TGTGCCAGCAGCTCCGGCGGGGTGTTACAAGAGACCCAGTACTTC. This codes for CASSSGGVLQETQYF.

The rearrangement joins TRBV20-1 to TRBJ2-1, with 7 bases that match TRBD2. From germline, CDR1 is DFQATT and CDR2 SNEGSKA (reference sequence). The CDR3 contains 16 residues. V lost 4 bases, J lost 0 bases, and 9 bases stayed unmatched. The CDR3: CSAKPQERGSYNEQFF. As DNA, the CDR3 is TGCAGTGCTAAGCCGCAGGAGCGGGGCTCCTACAATGAGCAGTTCTTC.

The CDR3 nucleotides are TGTGCCAGCAGTTGGGCCTCCGGGAATCATCGAAAGAGCTCCTACAATGAGCAGTTCTTC. Translation: CASSWASGNHRKSSYNEQFF. The V call is TRBV6-5, the J call TRBJ2-1; perhaps TRBD2 as D (5 bases). This CDR3 is built from 20 residues. Trimming shortened V by 4 bases and J by 0 bases, and 25 bases separated the two germline ends. The germline V gene encodes CDR1 MNHEY and CDR2 SVGAGI.

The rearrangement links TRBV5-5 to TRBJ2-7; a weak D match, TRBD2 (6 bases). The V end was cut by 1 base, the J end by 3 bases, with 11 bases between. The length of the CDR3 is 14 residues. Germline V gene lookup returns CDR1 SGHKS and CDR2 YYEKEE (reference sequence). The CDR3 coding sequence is TGTGCCAGCAGCTTGTCCCCCGGGGGCTACGAGCAGTACTTC. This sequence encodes CASSLSPGGYEQYF.

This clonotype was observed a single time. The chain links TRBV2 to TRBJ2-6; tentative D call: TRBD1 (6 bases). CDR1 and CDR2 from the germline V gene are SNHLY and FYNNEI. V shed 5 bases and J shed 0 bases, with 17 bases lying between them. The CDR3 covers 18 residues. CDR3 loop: CASSPRFSTGSGANVLTF. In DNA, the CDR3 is TGTGCCAGCAGTCCGAGATTTTCGACAGGCTCTGGGGCCAACGTCCTGACTTTC. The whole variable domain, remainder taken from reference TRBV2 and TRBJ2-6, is EPEVTQTPSHQVTQMGQEVILRCVPISNHLYFYWYRQILGQKVEFLVSFYNNEISEKSEIFDDQFSVERPDGSNFTLKIRSTKLEDSAMYFCASSPRFSTGSGANVLTFGAGSRLTVL.

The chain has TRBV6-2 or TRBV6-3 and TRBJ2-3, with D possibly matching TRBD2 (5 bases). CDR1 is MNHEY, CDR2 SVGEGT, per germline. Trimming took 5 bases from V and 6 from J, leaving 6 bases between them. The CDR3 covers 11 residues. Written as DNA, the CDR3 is TGTGCCAGCAGTGACTACGATACGCAGTATTTT. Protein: CASSDYDTQYF.

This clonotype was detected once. CDR3 protein: CASSQKYWDTGELFF. The DNA of the CDR3 is TGCGCCAGCAGCCAAAAATATTGGGACACCGGGGAGCTGTTTTTT. The chain recombines TRBV4-1 with TRBJ2-2; no firm D call. Per the germline V gene, CDR1 is MGHRA and CDR2 is YSYEKL. The CDR3 has 15 residues. With 2 bases removed from V and 3 bases from J, the gap between germline ends came to 10 bases.

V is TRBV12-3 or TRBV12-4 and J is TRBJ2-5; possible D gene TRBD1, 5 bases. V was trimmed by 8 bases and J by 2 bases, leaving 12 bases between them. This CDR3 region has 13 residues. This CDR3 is CASVFRGQETQYF. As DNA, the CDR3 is TGTGCCAGCGTCTTTAGGGGACAAGAGACCCAGTACTTC.

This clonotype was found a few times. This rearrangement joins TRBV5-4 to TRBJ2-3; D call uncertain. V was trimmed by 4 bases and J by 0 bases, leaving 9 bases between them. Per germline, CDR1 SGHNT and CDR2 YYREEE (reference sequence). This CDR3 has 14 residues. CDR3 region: CASSHAASTDTQYF. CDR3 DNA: TGTGCCAGCAGCCACGCTGCTAGCACAGATACGCAGTATTTT.

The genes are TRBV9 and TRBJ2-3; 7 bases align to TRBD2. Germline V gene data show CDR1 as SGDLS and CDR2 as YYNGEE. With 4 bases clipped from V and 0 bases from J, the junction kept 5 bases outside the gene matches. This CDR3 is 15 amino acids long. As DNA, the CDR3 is TGTGCCAGCAGCTTCGGGGGGACTAGCACAGATACGCAGTATTTT. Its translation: CASSFGGTSTDTQYF.

The CDR3 here is CAISEPEEARGRNQETQYF. The CDR3, as DNA: TGTGCCATCAGTGAGCCGGAGGAGGCCCGGGGAAGGAACCAAGAGACCCAGTACTTC. The chain uses TRBV10-3 and TRBJ2-5; TRBD2 might be the D (5 bases). V was pared by 2 bases and J by 0 bases, with 22 bases between. Germline V CDR1 and CDR2: ENHRY, SYGVKD. This CDR3 has 19 residues.

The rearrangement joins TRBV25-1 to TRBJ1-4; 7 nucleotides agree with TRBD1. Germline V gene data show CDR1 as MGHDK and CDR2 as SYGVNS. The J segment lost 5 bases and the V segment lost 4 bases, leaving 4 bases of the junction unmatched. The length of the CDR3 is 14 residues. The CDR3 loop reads CASSAGTANEKLFF. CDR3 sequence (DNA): TGTGCCAGCAGTGCCGGGACAGCCAATGAAAAACTGTTTTTT.

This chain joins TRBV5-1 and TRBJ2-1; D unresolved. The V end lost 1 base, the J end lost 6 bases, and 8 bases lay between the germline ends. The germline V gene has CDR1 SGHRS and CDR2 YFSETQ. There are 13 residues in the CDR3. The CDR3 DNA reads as TGCGCCAGCAGCTTGAGTGTCTCCAATGAGCAGTTCTTC. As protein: CASSLSVSNEQFF.

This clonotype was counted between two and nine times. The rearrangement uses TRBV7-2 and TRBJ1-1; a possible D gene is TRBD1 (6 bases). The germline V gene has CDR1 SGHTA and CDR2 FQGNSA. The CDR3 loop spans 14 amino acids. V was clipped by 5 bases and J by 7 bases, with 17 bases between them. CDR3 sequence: CASSAYPRGVEAFF. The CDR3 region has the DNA TGTGCCAGCAGCGCCTACCCAAGGGGGGTTGAAGCTTTCTTT.

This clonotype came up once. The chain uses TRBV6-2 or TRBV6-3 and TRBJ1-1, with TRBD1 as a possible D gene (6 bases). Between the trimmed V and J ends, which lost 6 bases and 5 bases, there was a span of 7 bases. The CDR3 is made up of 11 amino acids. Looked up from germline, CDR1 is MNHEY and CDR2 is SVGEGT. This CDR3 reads CASSQGTEAFF. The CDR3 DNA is TGTGCCAGCAGCCAGGGGACTGAAGCTTTCTTT.

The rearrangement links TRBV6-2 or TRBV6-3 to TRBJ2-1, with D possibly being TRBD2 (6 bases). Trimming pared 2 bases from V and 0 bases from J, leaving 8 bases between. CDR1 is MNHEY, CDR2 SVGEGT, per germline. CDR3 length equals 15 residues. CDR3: CASSYGGNSYNEQFF. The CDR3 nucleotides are TGTGCCAGCAGTTACGGGGGGAACTCCTACAATGAGCAGTTCTTC.

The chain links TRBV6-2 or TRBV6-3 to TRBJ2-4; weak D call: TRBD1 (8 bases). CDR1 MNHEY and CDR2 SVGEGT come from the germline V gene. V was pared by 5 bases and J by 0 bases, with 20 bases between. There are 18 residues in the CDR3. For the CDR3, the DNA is TGTGCCAGCAGTCCGGGACAGGTGTTAGCGGGAGCCAAAAACATTCAGTACTTC. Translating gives CASSPGQVLAGAKNIQYF.

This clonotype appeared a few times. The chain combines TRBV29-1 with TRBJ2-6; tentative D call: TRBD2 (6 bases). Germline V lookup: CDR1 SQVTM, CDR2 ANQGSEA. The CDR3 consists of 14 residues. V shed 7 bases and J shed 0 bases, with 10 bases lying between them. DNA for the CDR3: TGCAGCGCAGAACTAGCCTCTGGGGCCAACGTCCTGACTTTC. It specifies CSAELASGANVLTF.